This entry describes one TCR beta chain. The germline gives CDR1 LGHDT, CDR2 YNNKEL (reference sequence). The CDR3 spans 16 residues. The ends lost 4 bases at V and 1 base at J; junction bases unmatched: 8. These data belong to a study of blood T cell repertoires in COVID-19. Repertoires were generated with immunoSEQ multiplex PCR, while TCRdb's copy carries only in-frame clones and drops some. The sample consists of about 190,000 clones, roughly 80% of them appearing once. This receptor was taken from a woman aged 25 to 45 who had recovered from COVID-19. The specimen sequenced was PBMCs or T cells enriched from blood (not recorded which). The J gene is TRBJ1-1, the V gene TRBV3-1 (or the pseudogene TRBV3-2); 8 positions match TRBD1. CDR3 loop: CASSLIQTGENTEAFF. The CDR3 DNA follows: TGTGCCAGCAGCCTTATCCAGACAGGGGAGAACACTGAAGCTTTCTTT.